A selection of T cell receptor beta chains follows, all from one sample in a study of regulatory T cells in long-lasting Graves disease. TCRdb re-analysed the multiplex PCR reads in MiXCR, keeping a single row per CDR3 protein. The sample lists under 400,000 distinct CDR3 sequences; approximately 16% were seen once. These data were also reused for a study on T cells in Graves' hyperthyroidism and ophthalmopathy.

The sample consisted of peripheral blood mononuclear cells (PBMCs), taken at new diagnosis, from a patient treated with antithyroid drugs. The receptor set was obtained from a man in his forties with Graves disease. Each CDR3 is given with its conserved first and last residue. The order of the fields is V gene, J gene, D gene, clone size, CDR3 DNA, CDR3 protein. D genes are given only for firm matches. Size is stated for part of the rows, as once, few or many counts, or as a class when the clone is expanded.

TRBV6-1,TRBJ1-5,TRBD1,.,TGTGCCAGCAGTGAAATGAGCGGGACAGGGGGTTATCAGCCCCAGCATTTT,CASSEMSGTGGYQPQHF
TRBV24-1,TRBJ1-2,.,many,TGTGCCACCGGGGACGGCTATGGCTACACCTTC,CATGDGYGYTF
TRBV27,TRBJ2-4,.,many,TGTGCCAGCAGCCTGGGGGCGGGCGTAGCCAAAAACATTCAGTACTTC,CASSLGAGVAKNIQYF
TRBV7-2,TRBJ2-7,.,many,TGTGCCAGCAGCTTAGATCACAACTCCTACGAGCAGTACTTC,CASSLDHNSYEQYF
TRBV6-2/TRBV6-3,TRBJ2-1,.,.,TGTGCCAGCAGTTACTCGAGTGGGGCGAGAGGGTTCTTC,CASSYSSGARGFF
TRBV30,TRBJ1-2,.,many,TGTGCCTGGAGTGTACGGGGGAGGGCCACCAAAAATAAGGAAAACTATGGCTACACCTTC,CAWSVRGRATKNKENYGYTF
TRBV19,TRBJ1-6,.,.,TGTGCCAGTAGTATTATTGGACAGCCCTATAATTCACCCCTCCACTTT,CASSIIGQPYNSPLHF
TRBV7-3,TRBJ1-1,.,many,TGTGCCAGCAGCTCCACCGGCCCCACCACTGAAGCTTTCTTT,CASSSTGPTTEAFF
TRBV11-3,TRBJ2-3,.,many,TGTGCCAGCAGCTTTCCCCCGGGACTTAGCACAGATACGCAGTATTTT,CASSFPPGLSTDTQYF
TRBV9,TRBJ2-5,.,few,TGTGCCAGCAGCGGCGGGGCGGTGAGGGGGGAGACCCAGTACTTC,CASSGGAVRGETQYF
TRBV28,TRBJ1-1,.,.,TGTGCCGGAGTAGGGAGAGTGAACACTGAAGCTTTCTTT,CAGVGRVNTEAFF
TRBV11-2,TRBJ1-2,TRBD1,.,TGTGCCAGCAGGGAGGGACAGGGGCTCTATGGCTACACCTTC,CASREGQGLYGYTF
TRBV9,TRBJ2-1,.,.,TGTGCCAGCAGCGTAGTGCAGGGACCCTACAATGAGCAGTTCTTC,CASSVVQGPYNEQFF
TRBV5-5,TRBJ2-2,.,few,TGTGCCAGCAGCTTGACCTACAGGGCGAAGAACACCGGGGAGCTGTTTTTT,CASSLTYRAKNTGELFF
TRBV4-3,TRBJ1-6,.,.,TGCGCCAGCAGCCAAGATTGGGGGGCTGACTCACCCCTCCACTTT,CASSQDWGADSPLHF
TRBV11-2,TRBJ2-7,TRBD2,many,TGTGCCAGCAGCTCAGGCATCGGGGGGTCCTACGAGCAGTACTTC,CASSSGIGGSYEQYF
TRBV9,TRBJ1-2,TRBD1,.,TGTGCCAGCAGCGGACTCCACCGGGACAGGGAGGGTGAGGGCTATGGCTACACCTTC,CASSGLHRDREGEGYGYTF
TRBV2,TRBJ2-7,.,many,TGTGCCAGCAGTGATTGGGGCACCGTCTACGAGCAGTACTTC,CASSDWGTVYEQYF
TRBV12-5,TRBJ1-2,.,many,TGTGCTAGTGGTTTGTCGCCGGGACGAATGTTCTATGGCTACACCTTC,CASGLSPGRMFYGYTF
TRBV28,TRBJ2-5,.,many,TGTGCCAGCAGTTTGCGCCTACTGCGGACACCCACGGGGACCCAGTACTTC,CASSLRLLRTPTGTQYF
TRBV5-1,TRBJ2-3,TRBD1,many,TGCGCCAGCAGCCCCGGACAGGCTATGGATACGCAGTATTTT,CASSPGQAMDTQYF
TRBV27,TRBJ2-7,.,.,TGTGCCAGCAGTTTATCTTTGGGTCCCGAGCAGCACTTC,CASSLSLGPEQHF
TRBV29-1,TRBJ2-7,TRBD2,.,TGCAGCGCTCAAGTAGCGGGGGGTACCTACGAGCAGTACTTC,CSAQVAGGTYEQYF
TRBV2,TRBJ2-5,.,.,TGTGCCAGCAGTGTGTGGACCGCCCAAGAGACCCAGTACTTC,CASSVWTAQETQYF
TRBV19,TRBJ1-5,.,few,TGTGCCAGTAGTATCTGGGCAGGGGACAATCAGCCCCAGCATTTT,CASSIWAGDNQPQHF
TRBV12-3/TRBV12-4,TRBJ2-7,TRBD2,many,TGTGCCAGCAGTTTAAGCGCCCTAGCGGGGGACTACTACGAGCAGTACTTC,CASSLSALAGDYYEQYF
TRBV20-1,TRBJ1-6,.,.,TGCAGTGCTAGCCCAATTATGGATTCACCCCTCCACTTT,CSASPIMDSPLHF
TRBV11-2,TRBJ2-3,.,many,TGTGCCAGCAGCTTAGATTGGCAGGGGCACAGCACAGATACGCAGTATTTT,CASSLDWQGHSTDTQYF
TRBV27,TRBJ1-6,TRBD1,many,TGTGCCAGCAGTTTATATGGCCCCACCACAGGGGGGGAAAGATCACCCCTCCACTTT,CASSLYGPTTGGERSPLHF
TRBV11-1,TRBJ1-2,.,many,TGTGCCAGCAGCTTAGCGAGAGGTCTTGGATATGGCTACACCTTC,CASSLARGLGYGYTF
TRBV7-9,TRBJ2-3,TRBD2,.,TGTGCCAGCAGCTTAGCAGTGGGACTAGCGGGGGACCCCACAGATACGCAGTATTTT,CASSLAVGLAGDPTDTQYF
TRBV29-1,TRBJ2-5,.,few,TGCAGCGTTGTTGGTGGGTCAGGGGTGGAGACCCAGTACTTC,CSVVGGSGVETQYF
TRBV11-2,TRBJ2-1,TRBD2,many,TGTGCCAGCAGCTCGGCCGGGACTAGGAGTAATGAGCAGTTCTTC,CASSSAGTRSNEQFF
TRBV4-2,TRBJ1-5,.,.,TGTGCCAGCAGCCAAGACGGGGGGTATAGCAATCGGCCCCAGCATTTT,CASSQDGGYSNRPQHF
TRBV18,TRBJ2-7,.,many,TGTGCCAGCTCACCACCCGGCTGGGGTGGAGTCTACGAGCAGTACTTC,CASSPPGWGGVYEQYF
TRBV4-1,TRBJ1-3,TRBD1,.,TGCGCCAGCAGCCCCAGGGACAGCTCTGGAAACACCATATATTTT,CASSPRDSSGNTIYF
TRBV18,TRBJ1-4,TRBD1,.,TGTGCCAGCTCGCTCACGGACAGGGTCACTAATGAAAAACTGTTTTTT,CASSLTDRVTNEKLFF
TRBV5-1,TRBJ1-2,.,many,TGCGCCAGCAGCTCACAGGTTACCAACTATGGCTACACCTTC,CASSSQVTNYGYTF
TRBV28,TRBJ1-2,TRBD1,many,TGTGCCAGCAGTTCGGGGACAGCAAACTATGGCTACACCTTC,CASSSGTANYGYTF
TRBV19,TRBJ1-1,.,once,TGTGCCAGTAGTTCGATTCGTGGAGGCGGGATGAACACTGAAGCTTTCTTT,CASSSIRGGGMNTEAFF
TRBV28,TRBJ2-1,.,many,TGTGCCAGCAGTTTAACCGGTAGGGTAAATGAGCAGTTCTTC,CASSLTGRVNEQFF
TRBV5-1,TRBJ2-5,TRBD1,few,TGCGCCAGCAGCTCCATGGGAGGGACAGGGATGGAGACCCAGTACTTC,CASSSMGGTGMETQYF
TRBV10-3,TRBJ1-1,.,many,TGTGCCATCAGTCCCCACCGACAGTGGGAGAACACTGAAGCTTTCTTT,CAISPHRQWENTEAFF
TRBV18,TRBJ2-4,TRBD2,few,TGTGCCAGCTCACCACCGGGAGGGTCCAAAAACATTCAGTACTTC,CASSPPGGSKNIQYF
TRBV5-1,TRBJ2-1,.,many,TGCGCCAGCAGACAGGATTACAATGAGCAGTTCTTC,CASRQDYNEQFF
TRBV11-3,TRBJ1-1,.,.,TGTGCCAGCAGCTTTAGCCAGGCTTTGAACACTGAAGCTTTCTTT,CASSFSQALNTEAFF